This T cell receptor (beta chain) is drawn from a study of blood T cells in healthy people across ages. Combining a sample-barcoded 5' primer with a J-beta primer mix, a second PCR ran for roughly 6 to 12 cycles. TCRdb analysed the 5' RACE reads with MiXCR anew, one entry per CDR3 protein. The sample lists fewer than 1,200,000 distinct CDR3 sequences; about 25% were seen once. This same sample was also part of a study on T cells of mothers and their children.

This TCR came from a girl under 10 years old in good health. The sample consisted of blood.

CDR3 loop: CASSYGLAPTGDDTQYF. The CDR3, as DNA: TGTGCCAGCAGTTACGGACTAGCCCCGACGGGTGATGATACGCAGTATTTT. This chain uses TRBV6-5 with TRBJ2-3; 8 bases agree with TRBD2. This CDR3 comprises 17 residues. The V and J ends lost 2 bases and 6 bases, in that order; junction bases with no gene match: 13. Germline CDR1 reads MNHEY; CDR2 reads SVGAGI.